This TCR beta chain was identified in a study of technical replicates of blood from a handful of donors. Data came from immunoSEQ multiplex PCR; TCRdb stores just in-frame clones and leaves some out. The data contain tens of thousands of clones, roughly 98% of them singletons. This sequence was found in a human donor in good health. Sequenced input: T cells isolated from PBMCs.

The CDR3, as DNA: TGTGCCAGCAGGAGCGGAACAGGGACGAACACCGGGGAGCTGTTTTTT. It codes for CASRSGTGTNTGELFF. The genes are TRBV6-4 and TRBJ2-2; tentatively, D is TRBD1 (6 bases). This CDR3 has 16 residues. Germline lookup yields CDR1 MRHNA and CDR2 SNTAGT. V dropped 6 bases and J dropped 0 bases, with 14 bases sitting between them.